This T cell receptor (beta chain) was recorded in a study of T cells in tuberculosis. J was trimmed by 3 bases and V by 0 bases; bases with no gene match: 8. Germline lookup yields CDR1 SGDLS and CDR2 YYNGEE. The CDR3 is made up of 16 amino acids. Specified time point: new active TB diagnosis, blood taken before or within 7 days of starting treatment. Confirmation came from sputum smear and/or culture positivity for M. tuberculosis. Unsorted cryopreserved PBMC were sequenced, averaging approximately 100,000 T cells per clinical donor. General observations from the study: Smaller alpha distances in active tuberculosis partly reflected shorter CDR3-alpha lengths.

Comments on this clone: Its antigen is still unknown.

Method: immunoSEQ multiplex PCR; TCRdb's copy keeps in-frame clones and lacks some. The sample consists of roughly 35,000 clones, around 92% of them appearing once. The sample was PBMCs, taken at tuberculosis diagnosis. The origin of this receptor is an adult with tuberculosis. Some clones in this sample may be carry-over from other donors' samples. The chain combines TRBV9 with TRBJ2-7; 8 bases fit TRBD1. The DNA of the CDR3 is TGTGCCAGCAGCGTAGTGGGACAGGCTTCCCTCTACGAGCAGTACTTC. It is translated as CASSVVGQASLYEQYF.